This T cell receptor (beta chain) is drawn from a study of cytomegalovirus exposure and HLA in healthy donors. Study findings and constraints: High specificity and sensitivity for cytomegalovirus status were reported for the classifier.

The V and J ends lost 0 bases and 0 bases respectively, with 3 bases between them. The germline V gene has CDR1 KGHSH and CDR2 LQKENI. The CDR3 length is 14 residues. As to this clone: Its antigen is undetermined.

It was with 60 Vbeta and 13 Jbeta primers that the PCR ran. The assay was immunoSEQ multiplex PCR, and TCRdb's table has in-frame clones only and misses some. The sample has some 150,000 clones; over 65% are singletons. The sample comprised PBMCs. The chain links TRBV18 to TRBJ1-5; D ambiguous. The TCR was taken from a female donor in good health and CMV-seropositive. The CDR3 protein is CASSPPYSNQPQHF. The CDR3 DNA sequence: TGTGCCAGCTCACCACCCTATAGCAATCAGCCCCAGCATTTT.